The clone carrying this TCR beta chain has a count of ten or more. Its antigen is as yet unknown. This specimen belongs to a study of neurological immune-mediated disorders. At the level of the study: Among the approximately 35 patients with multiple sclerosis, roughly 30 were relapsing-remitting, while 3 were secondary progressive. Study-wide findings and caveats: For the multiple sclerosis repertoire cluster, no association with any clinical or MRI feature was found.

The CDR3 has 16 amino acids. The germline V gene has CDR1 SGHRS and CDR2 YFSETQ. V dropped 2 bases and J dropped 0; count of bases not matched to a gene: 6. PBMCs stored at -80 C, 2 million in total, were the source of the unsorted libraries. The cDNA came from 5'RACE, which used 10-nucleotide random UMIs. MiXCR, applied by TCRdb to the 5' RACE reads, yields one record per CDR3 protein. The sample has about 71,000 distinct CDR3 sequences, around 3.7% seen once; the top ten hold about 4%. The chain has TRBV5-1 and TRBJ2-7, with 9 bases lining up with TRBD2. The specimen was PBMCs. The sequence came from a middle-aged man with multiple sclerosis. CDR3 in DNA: TGCGCCAGCAGCTTAACTAGCGGGTCCAGCTCCTACGAGCAGTACTTC. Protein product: CASSLTSGSSSYEQYF. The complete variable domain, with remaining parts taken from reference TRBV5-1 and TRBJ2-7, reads KAGVTQTPRYLIKTRGQQVTLSCSPISGHRSVSWYQQTPGQGLQFLFEYFSETQRNKGNFPGRFSGRQFSNSRSEMNVSTLELGDSALYLCASSLTSGSSSYEQYFGPGTRLTVT.